The rows below give T cell receptor beta chains drawn from one sample of a study of blood T cell repertoires in COVID-19. Generated by immunoSEQ multiplex PCR, the TCRdb table keeps only in-frame clones and is missing some. Of about 160,000 clones in the sample, around nine tenths were seen once. Sequencing input: peripheral blood. These receptors all come from a woman between 65 and 79 years old with COVID-19, enrolled during active disease. CDR3s include the opening cysteine and the closing phenylalanine or tryptophan. The D gene is left open where the match is weak. Some rows have no size entry. The others give once, few or many, or a class for an expanded clone.

TRBV2,TRBJ2-7,-,once,CASSESGAYEQYF,TGTGCCAGCAGTGAGTCAGGGGCCTACGAGCAGTACTTC
TRBV19,TRBJ1-5,TRBD1,-,CASRKDRGYNQPQHF,TGTGCCAGTAGGAAGGACAGGGGGTACAATCAGCCCCAGCATTTT
TRBV2,TRBJ2-1,TRBD2,-,CASSARLAGAFYNEQFF,TGTGCCAGCAGTGCGAGACTAGCGGGGGCCTTCTACAATGAGCAGTTCTTC
TRBV5-1,TRBJ2-2,TRBD2,-,CASTPSGGAQNTGELFF,TGCGCCAGCACCCCTAGCGGGGGGGCCCAGAACACCGGGGAGCTGTTTTTT
TRBV11-2,TRBJ2-2,TRBD1,-,CASSNGQGYNTGELFF,TGTGCCAGCAGCAACGGACAGGGATACAACACCGGGGAGCTGTTTTTT
TRBV18,TRBJ1-5,-,-,CASSPAGPGSQPQHF,TGTGCCAGCTCACCGGCGGGGCCGGGTAGTCAGCCCCAGCATTTT
TRBV5-5,TRBJ2-5,TRBD1,-,CASSHMLDRRETQYF,TGTGCCAGCAGCCATATGCTGGACAGGCGAGAGACCCAGTACTTC
TRBV6-1,TRBJ1-2,-,-,CASSEEITAPGGYTF,TGTGCCAGCAGTGAAGAAATCACCGCCCCGGGTGGCTACACCTTC
TRBV27,TRBJ1-1,TRBD1,-,CASSLRIQGARTEAFF,TGTGCCAGCAGTCTTCGGATACAGGGGGCGCGCACTGAAGCTTTCTTT
TRBV19,TRBJ1-6,-,few,CASGRGLLNSPLHF,TGTGCCAGTGGCCGGGGACTCCTTAATTCACCCCTCCACTTT
TRBV5-6,TRBJ1-6,TRBD1,-,CASSGGQGATYNSPLHF,TGTGCCAGCAGCGGCGGACAGGGGGCGACTTATAATTCACCCCTCCACTTT
TRBV5-5,TRBJ2-4,-,-,CASSSGLRTEGAKNIQYF,TGTGCCAGCAGCTCGGGTCTTCGGACGGAGGGAGCCAAAAACATTCAGTACTTC
TRBV11-3,TRBJ1-5,-,-,CASSLVRLLPSELIRPQHF,TGTGCCAGCAGCTTAGTCCGACTTCTCCCCAGCGAGCTAATCAGGCCCCAGCATTTT
TRBV9,TRBJ2-3,-,-,CASSVAGGEPDTQYF,TGTGCCAGCAGCGTAGCAGGAGGGGAGCCAGATACGCAGTATTTT
TRBV18,TRBJ1-4,TRBD1,-,CASSPGQGMGNEKLFF,TGTGCCAGCTCCCCCGGACAGGGAATGGGAAATGAAAAACTGTTTTTT
TRBV6-5,TRBJ1-1,-,-,CASRNPGGGRTEAFF,TGTGCCAGCAGAAATCCCGGGGGAGGAAGGACTGAAGCTTTCTTT
TRBV9,TRBJ1-3,-,-,CASSALGGIYGNTIYF,TGTGCCAGCAGCGCCCTCGGGGGTATATATGGAAACACCATATATTTT
TRBV11-2,TRBJ2-7,-,-,CASSPSPAIYEQYF,TGTGCCAGCAGCCCTAGCCCGGCAATCTACGAGCAGTACTTC
TRBV7-9,TRBJ1-4,TRBD1,-,CASSSDRDRMSEKLFF,TGTGCCAGCAGCTCAGACCGGGACAGGATGAGTGAAAAACTGTTTTTT
TRBV6-5,TRBJ2-7,TRBD1,once,CASSQDRGHREQYF,TGTGCCAGCAGTCAGGACAGGGGGCATCGAGAGCAGTACTTC
TRBV19,TRBJ1-2,-,-,CASTLGYTF,TGTGCCTCTACGTTGGGCTACACCTTC
TRBV13,TRBJ1-2,-,-,CASSLSGRGAGYTF,TGTGCCAGCAGCCTCTCCGGAAGGGGCGCGGGCTACACCTTC